Listed below are T cell receptor beta chains from one sample, sequenced in a study of post-analysis software for immune sequencing data. Each CDR3 protein gets one entry after TCRdb re-called the PCR reads with MiXCR. The sample lists over 150,000 distinct CDR3 sequences, roughly 35% occurring once. Sample: blood, taken after autologous hematopoietic stem cell transplantation. The receptors shown here come from a girl aged 5 to 17 with multiple sclerosis. Each CDR3 is given with its conserved first and last residue. The order of the fields is D gene, V gene, clone size, J gene, CDR3 DNA, CDR3 protein. The D gene is left open where the match is weak. Clone size is given for some rows only: seen once, a few or many times, or a class if the clone is expanded.

d_gene: TRBD2; v_gene: TRBV28; abundance: few; j_gene: TRBJ2-7; CDR3nt: TGTGCCTTAAGGCCTAGCGGGAGCTCCTACGAGCAGTACTTC; CDR3aa: CALRPSGSSYEQYF
d_gene: TRBD2; v_gene: TRBV7-2; abundance: .; j_gene: TRBJ2-3; CDR3nt: TGTGCCAGCAGCTTAGTAGGGGCGGGAGGGTCATTAGATACGCAGTATTTT; CDR3aa: CASSLVGAGGSLDTQYF
d_gene: .; v_gene: TRBV27; abundance: .; j_gene: TRBJ2-1; CDR3nt: TGTGCCAGCAGTTTATACGAGGGTGCTACTGACAATGAGCAGTTCTTC; CDR3aa: CASSLYEGATDNEQFF
d_gene: .; v_gene: TRBV29-1; abundance: few; j_gene: TRBJ1-1; CDR3nt: TGCAGCGGTGGACTAGGGAACACTGAAGCTTTCTTT; CDR3aa: CSGGLGNTEAFF
d_gene: .; v_gene: TRBV7-8; abundance: few; j_gene: TRBJ2-5; CDR3nt: TGTGCCAGCGAGGGTGGGGGCTTTGGAGAGACCCAGTACTTC; CDR3aa: CASEGGGFGETQYF
d_gene: .; v_gene: TRBV6-4; abundance: few; j_gene: TRBJ2-2; CDR3nt: TGTGCCAGCAGTGAATGGCCCGACGGGGAGCTGTTTTTT; CDR3aa: CASSEWPDGELFF
d_gene: TRBD2; v_gene: TRBV4-1; abundance: few; j_gene: TRBJ2-1; CDR3nt: TGCGCCAGCAGCCAAGGAGCGGGAGGGGATGAGCAGTTCTTC; CDR3aa: CASSQGAGGDEQFF
d_gene: .; v_gene: TRBV7-9; abundance: .; j_gene: TRBJ2-5; CDR3nt: TGTGCCAGCAGCGCCCCTAGGAACAGACTAGAGACCCAGTACTTC; CDR3aa: CASSAPRNRLETQYF
d_gene: .; v_gene: TRBV5-1; abundance: .; j_gene: TRBJ1-5; CDR3nt: TGCGCCAGCAGCTTGCAAGGCCAGCTCAATCAGCCCCAGCATTTT; CDR3aa: CASSLQGQLNQPQHF
d_gene: TRBD2; v_gene: TRBV20-1; abundance: .; j_gene: TRBJ2-7; CDR3nt: TGCAGGGCTAGCGGGAGGAATTTCGAGCAGTACTTC; CDR3aa: CRASGRNFEQYF
d_gene: .; v_gene: TRBV7-2; abundance: few; j_gene: TRBJ2-3; CDR3nt: TGTGCCAGCAGCGACACATCAGGGTCCGATACGCAGTATTTT; CDR3aa: CASSDTSGSDTQYF
d_gene: TRBD2; v_gene: TRBV10-3; abundance: .; j_gene: TRBJ2-3; CDR3nt: TGTGCCCCCGGGGGGAAGGGACTAGCGGGGAAAGATACGCAGTATTTT; CDR3aa: CAPGGKGLAGKDTQYF
d_gene: .; v_gene: TRBV7-2; abundance: .; j_gene: TRBJ2-5; CDR3nt: TGTGCCAGCAGCTTTGGACCGTCCCGGGAGACCCAGTACTTC; CDR3aa: CASSFGPSRETQYF
d_gene: .; v_gene: TRBV20-1; abundance: few; j_gene: TRBJ2-1; CDR3nt: TGCAGTGCTAGTTGGGGGGAGCAGTTCTTC; CDR3aa: CSASWGEQFF
d_gene: TRBD2; v_gene: TRBV12-3/TRBV12-4; abundance: .; j_gene: TRBJ2-7; CDR3nt: TGTGCCAGCAGTTGGACTAGCGGGAGCTCCTACAACGAGCAGTACTTC; CDR3aa: CASSWTSGSSYNEQYF
d_gene: .; v_gene: TRBV27; abundance: few; j_gene: TRBJ2-7; CDR3nt: TGTGCCAGCAGTTTATCAGGGGGGGTGGACTACGAGCAGTACTTC; CDR3aa: CASSLSGGVDYEQYF
d_gene: .; v_gene: TRBV28; abundance: many; j_gene: TRBJ2-3; CDR3nt: TGTGCCAGCAATCCCCCCTCCGGGGTTGGCACAGATACGCAGTATTTT; CDR3aa: CASNPPSGVGTDTQYF
d_gene: .; v_gene: TRBV20-1; abundance: .; j_gene: TRBJ1-1; CDR3nt: TGCAGTGCCCTAGGGGCAAACACTGAAGCTTTCTTT; CDR3aa: CSALGANTEAFF
d_gene: TRBD2; v_gene: TRBV29-1; abundance: many; j_gene: TRBJ2-7; CDR3nt: TGCAGCGTTGGGGAGGGGATTCCCTACGAGCAGTACTTC; CDR3aa: CSVGEGIPYEQYF
d_gene: .; v_gene: TRBV11-3; abundance: .; j_gene: TRBJ2-6; CDR3nt: TGTGCCAGCAGCTTTGGGGGCTTTGGGGCCAACGTCCTGACTTTC; CDR3aa: CASSFGGFGANVLTF
d_gene: TRBD2; v_gene: TRBV7-2; abundance: few; j_gene: TRBJ2-3; CDR3nt: TGTGCCAGCAGCCCTCGGACTAGCGCCACCACAGATACGCAGTATTTT; CDR3aa: CASSPRTSATTDTQYF
d_gene: .; v_gene: TRBV9; abundance: few; j_gene: TRBJ2-4; CDR3nt: TGTGCCAGCAGCGTAGGCCGGGGGGCCAAAAACATTCAGTACTTC; CDR3aa: CASSVGRGAKNIQYF
d_gene: TRBD1; v_gene: TRBV5-5; abundance: .; j_gene: TRBJ2-7; CDR3nt: TGTGCCAGCAGCGACCGGGACAGGCCATTCGACGAGCAGTACTTC; CDR3aa: CASSDRDRPFDEQYF
d_gene: .; v_gene: TRBV20-1; abundance: .; j_gene: TRBJ2-5; CDR3nt: TGCAGTGCCGAAGGACAGCGGGCTTACAATGAGCAGTACTTC; CDR3aa: CSAEGQRAYNEQYF
d_gene: .; v_gene: TRBV7-3; abundance: few; j_gene: TRBJ2-2; CDR3nt: TGTGCCAGCAGCCCAGTCCCCGCCGGGGAGCTGTTTTTT; CDR3aa: CASSPVPAGELFF
d_gene: TRBD2; v_gene: TRBV6-2/TRBV6-3; abundance: .; j_gene: TRBJ2-7; CDR3nt: TGTGCCAGCAGGCGGACTAGCGCGGCCTACGAGCAGTACTTC; CDR3aa: CASRRTSAAYEQYF
d_gene: TRBD2; v_gene: TRBV20-1; abundance: many; j_gene: TRBJ2-4; CDR3nt: TGCAGTGCCAGACATATAGCGGGGGCAAAAAACATTCAGTACTTC; CDR3aa: CSARHIAGAKNIQYF
d_gene: TRBD2; v_gene: TRBV20-1; abundance: few; j_gene: TRBJ2-3; CDR3nt: TGCAGTGCTACACTAGCGGTACGTCGGGCAGATACGCAGTATTTT; CDR3aa: CSATLAVRRADTQYF
d_gene: TRBD2; v_gene: TRBV12-3/TRBV12-4; abundance: .; j_gene: TRBJ2-1; CDR3nt: TGTGCCAGCAGACGAGCGGGAACGTCCTACAATGAGCAGTTCTTC; CDR3aa: CASRRAGTSYNEQFF
d_gene: .; v_gene: TRBV6-5; abundance: .; j_gene: TRBJ2-1; CDR3nt: TGTGCCAGCAGACTTAATGAGCAGTTCTTC; CDR3aa: CASRLNEQFF
d_gene: .; v_gene: TRBV12-3/TRBV12-4; abundance: few; j_gene: TRBJ2-3; CDR3nt: TGTGCCAGCAGTTTACGCAGAGTTAGCACAGATACGCAGTATTTT; CDR3aa: CASSLRRVSTDTQYF
d_gene: TRBD2; v_gene: TRBV20-1; abundance: .; j_gene: TRBJ2-3; CDR3nt: TGCAGTGCTATGGGACTAGAGATCACAGATACGCAGTATTTT; CDR3aa: CSAMGLEITDTQYF
d_gene: TRBD2; v_gene: TRBV27; abundance: .; j_gene: TRBJ2-1; CDR3nt: TGTGCCAGCAGTGATGGGACTAGCTTTGAGCAGTTCTTC; CDR3aa: CASSDGTSFEQFF
d_gene: .; v_gene: TRBV6-2/TRBV6-3; abundance: .; j_gene: TRBJ2-7; CDR3nt: TGTGCCAGCAGTTACTTGGGGGGAGCGAGCTACGAGCAGTACTTC; CDR3aa: CASSYLGGASYEQYF
d_gene: TRBD2; v_gene: TRBV13; abundance: few; j_gene: TRBJ2-5; CDR3nt: TGTGCCAGCAGCTTAGGTGGCGGGAGGGCCGAAAAGACCCAGTACTTC; CDR3aa: CASSLGGGRAEKTQYF
d_gene: .; v_gene: TRBV6-2/TRBV6-3; abundance: .; j_gene: TRBJ1-2; CDR3nt: TGTGCCGGCAGTTCCGCGGGGAGGTTTGGCTACACCTTC; CDR3aa: CAGSSAGRFGYTF
d_gene: .; v_gene: TRBV27; abundance: once; j_gene: TRBJ2-1; CDR3nt: TGTGTCACCAGGGGACCACCCAATGAGCAGTTCTTC; CDR3aa: CVTRGPPNEQFF
d_gene: TRBD2; v_gene: TRBV4-3; abundance: few; j_gene: TRBJ2-5; CDR3nt: TGCGCCAGCAGCCAAACTCGGTGGAGCGGGAGCTCACAAGAGACCCAGTACTTC; CDR3aa: CASSQTRWSGSSQETQYF
d_gene: TRBD1; v_gene: TRBV7-2; abundance: .; j_gene: TRBJ1-4; CDR3nt: TGTGCCAGCAGCTCGGGACAGGGCGGGTTTGAAAAACTGTTTTTT; CDR3aa: CASSSGQGGFEKLFF
d_gene: TRBD2; v_gene: TRBV10-3; abundance: .; j_gene: TRBJ2-7; CDR3nt: TGTGCCATCAGGGGTCTAGCGGGAGGTTACGAGCAGTACTTC; CDR3aa: CAIRGLAGGYEQYF
d_gene: TRBD1; v_gene: TRBV5-1; abundance: once; j_gene: TRBJ1-1; CDR3nt: TGCGCCAGCAGCTCGGGGACAGGCAGCGGGTTGGTCACTGAAGCTTTCTTT; CDR3aa: CASSSGTGSGLVTEAFF
d_gene: .; v_gene: TRBV24-1; abundance: few; j_gene: TRBJ2-1; CDR3nt: TGTGCCACCAGTGATCGAGGGAGAGGCTCCAATGAGCAGTTCTTC; CDR3aa: CATSDRGRGSNEQFF
d_gene: .; v_gene: TRBV5-1; abundance: .; j_gene: TRBJ2-1; CDR3nt: TGCGCCAGCAGCTGGACCGGGACACATAGCGATGAGCAGTTCTTC; CDR3aa: CASSWTGTHSDEQFF
d_gene: .; v_gene: TRBV4-2; abundance: few; j_gene: TRBJ2-3; CDR3nt: TGTGCCAGCAGCCAAGTACGCGGCTCTAGCACAGATACGCAGTATTTT; CDR3aa: CASSQVRGSSTDTQYF
d_gene: TRBD1; v_gene: TRBV5-1; abundance: few; j_gene: TRBJ2-5; CDR3nt: TGCGCCAGCAGCTTGGCCCCCCGACAGGGCCAAGAGACCCAGTACTTC; CDR3aa: CASSLAPRQGQETQYF
d_gene: .; v_gene: TRBV12-3/TRBV12-4; abundance: .; j_gene: TRBJ1-1; CDR3nt: TGTGCCAGCAGTCGGGCGGGTCAGACTGAAGCTTTCTTT; CDR3aa: CASSRAGQTEAFF
d_gene: .; v_gene: TRBV29-1; abundance: .; j_gene: TRBJ2-1; CDR3nt: TGCAGCGTCCTCCTGAGCTCCTACAATGAGCAGTTCTTC; CDR3aa: CSVLLSSYNEQFF
d_gene: .; v_gene: TRBV20-1; abundance: many; j_gene: TRBJ1-4; CDR3nt: TGCAGCTGCCGGGACCTGGAAAATGAAAAACTGTTTTTT; CDR3aa: CSCRDLENEKLFF
d_gene: TRBD2; v_gene: TRBV7-3; abundance: many; j_gene: TRBJ2-1; CDR3nt: TGTGCCAGCAGCTACTCGAGCGGGAGTACCAATGAGCAGTTCTTC; CDR3aa: CASSYSSGSTNEQFF
d_gene: .; v_gene: TRBV9; abundance: .; j_gene: TRBJ1-4; CDR3nt: TGTGCCAGCAGCGTGTCAGGGGTCCGTGAAAAACTGTTTTTT; CDR3aa: CASSVSGVREKLFF
d_gene: TRBD2; v_gene: TRBV3-1; abundance: many; j_gene: TRBJ2-6; CDR3nt: TGTGCCAGCAGCCGACGGATGACTAGCGGAACCTCTGGGGCCAACGTCCTGACTTTC; CDR3aa: CASSRRMTSGTSGANVLTF
d_gene: .; v_gene: TRBV7-9; abundance: few; j_gene: TRBJ2-5; CDR3nt: TGTGCCAGCAGCACCGGGTCTAAAGAGACCCAGTACTTC; CDR3aa: CASSTGSKETQYF
d_gene: .; v_gene: TRBV28; abundance: few; j_gene: TRBJ2-7; CDR3nt: TGTGCCAGCCGAGGGCCGGCGTCCTCCTACGAGCAGTACTTC; CDR3aa: CASRGPASSYEQYF
d_gene: .; v_gene: TRBV5-1; abundance: many; j_gene: TRBJ2-5; CDR3nt: TGCGCCAGCAGCTTGATATCAACGGCCCAAGAGACCCAGTACTTC; CDR3aa: CASSLISTAQETQYF
d_gene: .; v_gene: TRBV4-1; abundance: .; j_gene: TRBJ2-7; CDR3nt: TGCGCCAGCAGCCAAGTTTACACAGCAGATTTCTACGAGCAGTACTTC; CDR3aa: CASSQVYTADFYEQYF